The 26 T cell receptor beta chains given below trace back to one sample, sequenced in a study of T cells in Graves' hyperthyroidism and ophthalmopathy. Researchers took RNA transcripts and amplified the TCR beta CDR3 regions from them. When the TCR CDR3 underwent first-round RT-PCR, the HTBI primer set was used. TCRdb re-called the multiplex PCR reads with MiXCR, one entry per CDR3 protein. The data show 500,000 or so distinct CDR3 sequences, roughly 15% seen once. Sequenced input: blood. The source of these receptors is a woman aged 30 to 39 with Graves' ophthalmopathy.

This clonotype was observed at least ten times. V and J are TRBV30 and TRBJ2-5, with a possible D match to TRBD1 (6 bases). V was cut by 2 bases and J by 5 bases, with 15 bases left in between. Germline V CDR1 and CDR2: GTSNPN, SVGIG (reference sequence). The CDR3 runs 14 residues. CDR3 bases: TGTGCCTGGAGTCCCTTTGGGGGCTTGGAGACCCAGTACTTC. Translating gives CAWSPFGGLETQYF.

CDR3 in amino acids: CASSYSRAGGPWNEQFF. CDR3 DNA: TGTGCCAGCAGTTACTCGAGAGCGGGAGGTCCCTGGAATGAGCAGTTCTTC. The gene calls are TRBV6-2 or TRBV6-3 and TRBJ2-1, with 9 bases aligning to TRBD2. After removal of 0 bases from V and 7 bases from J, the junction contained 10 bases not matched to a gene. The CDR3 contains 17 residues. Germline-derived CDR1 and CDR2 are MNHEY and SVGEGT.

The chain uses TRBV7-8 and TRBJ2-1; D is possibly TRBD2 (6 bases). CDR3 length equals 15 residues. V lost 2 bases, J lost 4 bases, and 12 bases lay in between. The germline CDR1 and CDR2 sequences are SGHVS and FQNEAQ. CDR3 DNA sequence: TGTGCCAGCAGCTTATTCAGACTAGAGTACAATGAGCAGTTCTTC. This sequence encodes CASSLFRLEYNEQFF.

This clonotype has ten or more counts. The gene calls are TRBV28 and TRBJ1-2; maybe TRBD1 (6 bases). Germline CDR1 is MDHEN and CDR2 is SYDVKM. Deletions cut 8 bases from V and 8 bases from J, with 18 bases between. The CDR3 is 13 amino acids. CDR3 loop: CASVSGGALGYTF. The CDR3 DNA reads as TGTGCCAGCGTCTCGGGGGGCGCCCTCGGCTACACCTTC.

This clonotype was found many times. V usage is TRBV27 and J usage is TRBJ1-5; D call uncertain. This CDR3 spans 16 amino acids. CDR1 and CDR2 (germline): MNHEY, SMNVEV (reference sequence). V was trimmed by 5 bases and J by 4 bases, leaving 18 bases between them. CDR3 loop: CASSPSGRRVNQPQHF. CDR3 in DNA: TGTGCCAGCAGTCCCTCCGGGAGGAGGGTAAATCAGCCCCAGCATTTT.

This clonotype has just a few counts. The J gene is TRBJ2-3, the V gene TRBV27; D remains unclear. The germline CDR1 and CDR2 sequences are MNHEY and SMNVEV (reference sequence). This CDR3 spans 13 amino acids. V gave up 4 bases and J gave up 0 bases, with 5 bases separating them. The CDR3 region is CASSSWSTDTQYF. Here the CDR3 DNA reads TGTGCCAGCAGTTCATGGAGCACAGATACGCAGTATTTT.

This chain uses TRBV7-2 with TRBJ2-3; TRBD2 aligns across 14 bases. This CDR3 has 17 amino acids. Germline values: CDR1 SGHTA, CDR2 FQGNSA. The junction had 7 bases not matched to a gene; V was cut back by 6 bases and J by 2 bases. CDR3 protein: CASRSGLAGADTDTQYF. CDR3 in DNA: TGTGCCAGCAGGTCGGGACTAGCGGGAGCGGACACAGATACGCAGTATTTT.

This clonotype has just a few counts. The chain joins TRBV5-1 to TRBJ2-7, with D possibly TRBD2 on 6 matching bases. CDR3 length: 16 residues. Trimming took off 0 bases at V and 2 bases at J, with 15 bases between the two ends. The germline CDR1 and CDR2 sequences are SGHRS and YFSETQ. The CDR3 DNA reads as TGCGCCAGCAGCTTGGATTCGGGAGTATCCACCTACGAGCAGTACTTC. Translated: CASSLDSGVSTYEQYF.

This clonotype has ten or more counts. This rearrangement joins TRBV2 to TRBJ2-5, with D uncertain. The length of the CDR3 is 12 residues. Trimming cost V 9 bases and J 2 bases, with 10 bases left between them. CDR1 and CDR2 from the germline V gene are SNHLY and FYNNEI. CDR3 nucleotide sequence: TGTGCCAGTACACTAACTCAAGAGACCCAGTACTTC. Its protein product is CASTLTQETQYF.

This clonotype was observed at least ten times. The chain couples TRBV20-1 to TRBJ2-2; 13 bases are a match to TRBD2. Trimming removed 6 bases from V and 5 bases from J; junction bases left unmatched: 6. From germline, CDR1 is DFQATT and CDR2 SNEGSKA (reference sequence). The CDR3 contains 15 residues. This CDR3 reads CSAPTSGRVTGELFF. The CDR3 DNA is TGCAGTGCCCCTACTAGCGGGAGGGTTACCGGGGAGCTGTTTTTT.

This clonotype has ten or more counts. The chain links TRBV5-1 to TRBJ2-7, with TRBD2 identical over 8 bases. V shed 1 base, J shed 5 bases, and the junction held 11 bases outside the gene matches. CDR1 is SGHRS and CDR2 is YFSETQ in the germline V gene. The CDR3 has 16 residues. The CDR3 DNA reads as TGCGCCAGCAGCTTGCCAGGCAGCGGGAGTTCGCACGAGCAGTACTTC. Protein: CASSLPGSGSSHEQYF. Filled out from reference TRBV5-1 and TRBJ2-7, the complete variable domain reads KAGVTQTPRYLIKTRGQQVTLSCSPISGHRSVSWYQQTPGQGLQFLFEYFSETQRNKGNFPGRFSGRQFSNSRSEMNVSTLELGDSALYLCASSLPGSGSSHEQYFGPGTRLTVT.

This clonotype was counted a few times. The V call is TRBV18, the J call TRBJ1-2; 8 bases match TRBD1. V lost 8 bases and J lost 4; bases outside the gene matches: 18. From germline, CDR1 is KGHSH and CDR2 LQKENI. There are 17 residues in the CDR3. The CDR3 DNA reads as TGTGCCAGCAAGGGGACAGGCCTTAAAGCTAATAGCTATGGCTACACCTTC. This translates into CASKGTGLKANSYGYTF.

The chain employs TRBV15 and TRBJ2-1, with D maybe TRBD1 (5 bases). The germline CDR1 and CDR2 sequences are LNHNV and YYDKDF (reference sequence). The CDR3 totals 14 residues. Deletions cut 5 bases from V and 6 bases from J, with 14 bases between. CDR3: CATSGRQLLNEQFF. The CDR3 DNA reads as TGTGCCACCAGCGGACGACAGTTACTCAATGAGCAGTTCTTC.

This clonotype was seen at least ten times. The chain is built from TRBV11-2 and TRBJ2-4, with TRBD1 matching 9 bases. Germline CDR1 SGHAT, CDR2 FQNNGV. This CDR3 has 13 residues. The junction had 4 bases not matched to a gene; V was cut back by 6 bases and J by 7 bases. The CDR3 DNA is TGTGCCAGCAGACGGACAGGGGACAACATTCAGTACTTC. Translated: CASRRTGDNIQYF.

This clonotype was seen more than once but under ten times. The genes are TRBV20-1 and TRBJ2-7; D is perhaps TRBD2 (6 bases). Germline V lookup: CDR1 DFQATT, CDR2 SNEGSKA (reference sequence). This CDR3 region has 14 residues. With 1 base removed from V and 7 bases from J, the gap between germline ends came to 17 bases. The CDR3 nucleotides are TGCAGTGCTAGAGCCCGGACTACCCAGGAGGAGCAGTACTTC. Protein: CSARARTTQEEQYF.

The V and J genes are TRBV5-6 and TRBJ2-7; 13 bases agree with TRBD2. CDR3 length: 18 residues. V was pared by 2 bases and J by 3 bases, with 11 bases of the junction left unmatched. Germline assignment: CDR1 SGHDT and CDR2 YYEEEE. The CDR3 DNA reads as TGTGCCAGCAGCTTAAGGACTAGCGGGAGTTATTGGGGCTACGAGCAGTACTTC. Translated, it gives CASSLRTSGSYWGYEQYF.

This clonotype was detected a few times. The CDR3 nucleotides read TGTGCCAGCAGCTTGGGAGTAGATTCCACAGATACGCAGTATTTT. This translates into CASSLGVDSTDTQYF. This chain uses TRBV5-4 with TRBJ2-3, with D unclear. Trimming removed 0 bases at V and 2 bases at J, with 10 bases between. This CDR3 comprises 15 residues. The germline CDR1 and CDR2 sequences are SGHNT and YYREEE (reference sequence). Variable domain in full (rest from reference TRBV5-4 and TRBJ2-3): ETGVTQSPTHLIKTRGQQVTLRCSSQSGHNTVSWYQQALGQGPQFIFQYYREEENGRGNFPPRFSGLQFPNYSSELNVNALELDDSALYLCASSLGVDSTDTQYFGPGTRLTVL.

This clonotype came up a few times. CDR3 bases: TGTGCCAGTAGTCCGGACAGGGTCGGGGCCAACGTCCTGACTTTC. Protein: CASSPDRVGANVLTF. The chain carries TRBV19 and TRBJ2-6, with 8 bases aligning to TRBD1. V lost 5 bases, J lost 4 bases, and 4 bases stayed unmatched. This CDR3 is 15 amino acids long. Germline V CDR1 and CDR2: LNHDA, SQIVND (reference sequence).

This clonotype has a handful of counts. The genes are TRBV18 and TRBJ2-7; perhaps TRBD1 as D (5 bases). CDR1 and CDR2 from the germline V gene are KGHSH and LQKENI. The ends were cut back, 1 base at V and 5 bases at J, with 15 bases in the middle. The CDR3 is 15 amino acids. CDR3 region: CASSPRPGHSDEQYF. CDR3 nucleotide sequence: TGTGCCAGCTCACCACGGCCAGGACATTCGGACGAGCAGTACTTC.

This clonotype was seen a few times. V gene TRBV30 combines with J gene TRBJ1-5; D might be TRBD1 (5 bases). CDR1 GTSNPN and CDR2 SVGIG come from the germline V gene (reference sequence). Trimming removed 1 base from V and 2 bases from J, with 6 bases in between. CDR3 size: 13 residues. The CDR3 protein is CAWSGDGNQPQHF. The CDR3 DNA reads as TGTGCCTGGAGTGGGGACGGCAATCAGCCCCAGCATTTT.

This clonotype was observed once. V and J are TRBV7-9 and TRBJ2-7; D is unclear. The CDR3 totals 14 residues. Per germline, CDR1 SEHNR and CDR2 FQNEAQ (reference sequence). V lost 3 bases and J lost 3, with 12 bases in between. CDR3 nucleotide sequence: TGTGCCAGCAGCTTCATTGGCGAACTCTACGAGCAGTACTTC. Protein product: CASSFIGELYEQYF.

This clonotype occurred a few times. This rearrangement joins TRBV20-1 to TRBJ1-2; TRBD1 is a possible D gene (5 bases). The germline V gene has CDR1 DFQATT and CDR2 SNEGSKA (reference sequence). This CDR3 is 13 amino acids long. The V gene lost 3 bases and the J gene lost 7 bases, with 15 bases spanning the gap. CDR3 in amino acids: CSARGLRRSGYTF. Here the CDR3 DNA reads TGCAGTGCTAGGGGGCTACGGAGGAGTGGCTACACCTTC.

This clonotype was detected a few times. The chain combines TRBV6-5 with TRBJ1-1; 9 bases line up with TRBD1. Germline assignment: CDR1 MNHEY and CDR2 SVGAGI. V lost 2 bases, J lost 1 base, and 5 bases stayed unmatched. This CDR3 region has 16 residues. CDR3 bases: TGTGCCAGCAGTTACGGACAGGGGCCCGAGAACACTGAAGCTTTCTTT. Translating it yields CASSYGQGPENTEAFF.

Ten or more counts support this clonotype. This chain joins TRBV28 and TRBJ2-5; 8 nucleotides agree with TRBD1. Germline V CDR1 and CDR2: MDHEN, SYDVKM. V was pared by 6 bases and J by 2 bases, with 11 bases of the junction left unmatched. The CDR3 loop spans 16 amino acids. CDR3 amino acids: CASSHRGSGPQETQYF. The CDR3 nucleotides are TGTGCCAGCAGCCACAGGGGGTCCGGACCTCAAGAGACCCAGTACTTC. Supplemented by reference TRBV28 and TRBJ2-5, the full variable domain reads DVKVTQSSRYLVKRTGEKVFLECVQDMDHENMFWYRQDPGLGLRLIYFSYDVKMKEKGDIPEGYSVSREKKERFSLILESASTNQTSMYLCASSHRGSGPQETQYFGPGTRLLVL.

This clonotype was recorded a few times. The CDR3 DNA reads as TGTGCCAGCAGCTTAAGGGAGAGTGTCGGTGAGCAGTTCTTC. Translating it yields CASSLRESVGEQFF. V gene TRBV7-9 combines with J gene TRBJ2-1; possibly TRBD2 for D (5 bases). This CDR3 is built from 14 residues. From germline, CDR1 is SEHNR and CDR2 FQNEAQ (reference sequence). The V end was cut by 2 bases, the J end by 9 bases, with 14 bases between.

In its sample, this clonotype was seen a few times. This chain joins TRBV4-3 and TRBJ1-1; 7 bases are shared with TRBD1. There are 16 residues in the CDR3. V dropped 4 bases and J dropped 1; count of bases not matched to a gene: 9. Germline V gene data show CDR1 as LGHNA and CDR2 as YSLEER. CDR3 DNA sequence: TGCGCCAGCAGCCGGGAGGAGGGGGCGGGGAACACTGAAGCTTTCTTT. This encodes CASSREEGAGNTEAFF.